These 19 T cell receptor beta chains originate from one sample sequenced in a study of early T cells in non-severe SARS-CoV-2 infection. TCRdb fed the 5' RACE reads into MiXCR, producing one record per CDR3 protein. The sample has around 88,000 distinct CDR3 sequences, 13% to 15% seen once; the top ten hold roughly 7%. Sequenced material: whole blood. Receptors originate from an adult who was a healthcare worker with PCR-confirmed SARS-CoV-2 infection or an uninfected control (not recorded which).

This chain joins TRBV6-6 and TRBJ2-7, with 14 bases that match TRBD2. The V gene's germline CDR1 is MNHNY and CDR2 SVGAGI (reference sequence). V lost 7 bases to trimming and J lost 6 bases; unmatched junction nucleotides: 5. The CDR3 contains 14 residues. CDR3 nucleotides: TGTGCCAGCACCCGGACTAGCGGGGGGAGCGAGCAGTACTTC. This encodes CASTRTSGGSEQYF.

This clonotype was seen a few times. CDR3 coding DNA: TGTGCCAGCAGTCTACAGGGTAGCCCAGATACGCAGTATTTT. As protein: CASSLQGSPDTQYF. The chain combines TRBV6-5 with TRBJ2-3, with a weak D call TRBD1 (6 bases). Germline assignment: CDR1 MNHEY and CDR2 SVGAGI. Trimming removed 5 bases from V and 4 bases from J, with 13 bases in between. CDR3 length equals 14 residues.

J is TRBJ2-1 and V is TRBV11-2; perhaps TRBD2 as D (5 bases). The CDR3 runs 13 residues. Trimming took 1 base from V and 10 from J, leaving 11 bases between them. Germline V lookup: CDR1 SGHAT, CDR2 FQNNGV. The CDR3 bases are TGTGCCAGCAGCTTAGTTGGGCGGGTCGAGCAGTTCTTC. Its protein is CASSLVGRVEQFF.

V usage is TRBV7-6 and J usage is TRBJ2-7, with D possibly TRBD1 on 6 matching bases. CDR1 is SGHVS and CDR2 is FNYEAQ in the germline V gene. The V and J ends lost 5 bases and 2 bases respectively, with 13 bases between them. This CDR3 comprises 14 residues. The CDR3 region is CASSPLGQAYEQYF. CDR3 in DNA: TGTGCCAGCAGCCCCCTGGGACAAGCCTACGAGCAGTACTTC.

This clonotype came up a few times. J is TRBJ2-7 and V is TRBV13, with D hard to call. V was clipped by 3 bases and J by 5 bases, with 14 bases between them. This CDR3 has 14 residues. Germline V lookup: CDR1 PRHDT, CDR2 FYEKMQ (reference sequence). This chain's CDR3 is CASSFSSAPDEQYF. CDR3 in DNA: TGTGCCAGCAGCTTTAGCAGTGCCCCGGACGAGCAGTACTTC.

There are a few counts of this clonotype. The CDR3 reads CASSLKGNTIYF. Here the CDR3 DNA reads TGTGCCAGCAGCTTGAAAGGGAACACCATATATTTT. The chain employs TRBV5-4 and TRBJ1-3; D uncertain. This CDR3 comprises 12 residues. Trimming left V 1 base short and J 7 bases short, with 6 bases between. CDR1 and CDR2 (germline): SGHNT, YYREEE (reference sequence).

The chain joins TRBV24-1 to TRBJ2-7; a weak D match, TRBD2 (5 bases). Trimming pared 0 bases from V and 6 bases from J, leaving 8 bases between. The CDR3 covers 13 residues. The germline V gene encodes CDR1 KGHDR and CDR2 SFDVKD. The CDR3 reads CATSDLPGIEQYF. The CDR3 DNA reads TGTGCCACCAGTGATTTGCCGGGGATCGAGCAGTACTTC.

The CDR3 spells CASSLSGLGVAGNSYEQYF. The DNA of the CDR3 is TGTGCCAGCAGCCTAAGCGGGTTGGGGGTAGCGGGAAACTCCTACGAGCAGTACTTC. V usage is TRBV12-3 or TRBV12-4 and J usage is TRBJ2-7, with 8 bases identical to TRBD2. Trimming cost V 6 bases and J 0 bases; bases outside gene matches: 19. The CDR3 runs 19 residues.

This clonotype was detected ten times or more. J is TRBJ2-3 and V is TRBV18, with D perhaps TRBD2 (6 bases). Germline values: CDR1 KGHSH, CDR2 LQKENI. Trimming shortened V by 3 bases and J by 3 bases, and 10 bases separated the two germline ends. The CDR3 is made up of 14 amino acids. CDR3 DNA sequence: TGTGCCAGCTCACCTTCGGGGGATACAGATACGCAGTATTTT. As protein: CASSPSGDTDTQYF.

In its sample, this clonotype was seen many times. The J gene is TRBJ1-5, the V gene TRBV6-2 or TRBV6-3; D call uncertain. The CDR3 is made up of 11 amino acids. The germline V gene has CDR1 MNHEY and CDR2 SVGEGT. V was shortened by 2 bases and J by 9 bases, with 5 bases between the two germline ends. This chain's CDR3 is CASSYPSPQHF. CDR3 coding DNA: TGTGCCAGCAGTTACCCCTCGCCCCAGCATTTT.

The chain combines TRBV5-6 with TRBJ2-1, with 9 nucleotides matching TRBD1. CDR3 length equals 15 residues. V was pared by 0 bases and J by 4 bases, with 2 bases of the junction left unmatched. The germline V gene encodes CDR1 SGHDT and CDR2 YYEEEE. The CDR3 is CASSLEDRGYNEQFF. CDR3 nucleotides: TGTGCCAGCAGCTTGGAGGACAGGGGATACAATGAGCAGTTCTTC.

The V and J genes are TRBV7-6 and TRBJ1-1, with TRBD1 matching over 8 bases. V lost 4 bases, J lost 6 bases, and 16 bases stayed unmatched. The CDR3 covers 17 residues. The germline V gene encodes CDR1 SGHVS and CDR2 FNYEAQ. CDR3 bases: TGTGCCAGCAGCTCCGGACAGGGAATTAGCGCGGGCGCTGAAGCTTTCTTT. Residues: CASSSGQGISAGAEAFF.

In this sample, this clonotype turned up a few times. The CDR3 sequence: CSVELSGRSNEQFF. The CDR3 DNA reads as TGCAGCGTGGAACTTAGCGGGAGGAGCAATGAGCAGTTCTTC. The chain joins TRBV29-1 to TRBJ2-1; 10 positions match TRBD2. The trim removed 6 bases at V and 6 bases at J, leaving 8 bases unmatched. The germline V gene has CDR1 SQVTM and CDR2 ANQGSEA. This CDR3 contains 14 residues.

The rearrangement joins TRBV5-5 to TRBJ1-6; 10 nucleotides align to TRBD1. Germline V CDR1 and CDR2: SGHKS, YYEKEE (reference sequence). CDR3 length: 14 amino acids. V lost 5 bases and J lost 10; bases outside the gene matches: 6. CDR3 residues: CASRWRTGGSPLHF. DNA for the CDR3: TGTGCCAGCAGATGGCGGACAGGGGGATCACCCCTCCACTTT. Full variable domain (missing parts from reference TRBV5-5 and TRBJ1-6): DAGVTQSPTHLIKTRGQQVTLRCSPISGHKSVSWYQQVLGQGPQFIFQYYEKEERGRGNFPDRFSARQFPNYSSELNVNALLLGDSALYLCASRWRTGGSPLHFGNGTRLTVT.

The rearrangement joins TRBV7-6 to TRBJ2-2; TRBD2 agrees at 9 bases. The germline gives CDR1 SGHVS, CDR2 FNYEAQ. The CDR3 covers 18 residues. V dropped 3 bases and J dropped 1; count of bases not matched to a gene: 9. The CDR3 region has the DNA TGTGCCAGCAGCTTTAGAGGAGTACTAGCGGGGAACACCGGGGAGCTGTTTTTT. This sequence encodes CASSFRGVLAGNTGELFF.

Only a few counts were recorded for this clonotype. The chain has TRBV3-1 and TRBJ2-1; D is unclear. From germline, CDR1 is LGHDT and CDR2 YNNKEL (reference sequence). Deletions cut 3 bases from V and 4 bases from J, with 4 bases between. The CDR3 loop spans 12 amino acids. This CDR3 reads CASSQIYNEQFF. CDR3 sequence (DNA): TGTGCCAGCAGCCAGATTTACAATGAGCAGTTCTTC.

The rearrangement links TRBV6-4 to TRBJ2-1, with TRBD2 identical over 9 bases. V gave up 6 bases and J gave up 6 bases; unmatched junction bases: 6. Germline CDR1 MRHNA, CDR2 SNTAGT. CDR3 length: 14 amino acids. CDR3 sequence reads: CASRASGMVNEQFF. Here the CDR3 DNA reads TGTGCCAGCAGGGCTAGCGGGATGGTCAATGAGCAGTTCTTC.

This clonotype was seen a handful of times. J is TRBJ1-2 and V is TRBV6-1; D gene uncertain. The germline V gene encodes CDR1 MNHNS and CDR2 SASEGT. Trimming shortened V by 0 bases and J by 8 bases, and 19 bases separated the two germline ends. This CDR3 has 16 residues. CDR3 protein: CASSEAYGGLGRGYTF. CDR3 coding DNA: TGTGCCAGCAGTGAAGCGTACGGCGGTCTGGGCCGGGGCTACACCTTC.

The gene calls are TRBV13 and TRBJ1-1, with D uncertain. This CDR3 has 13 residues. V was shortened by 8 bases and J by 3 bases, with 13 bases between the two germline ends. Germline assignment: CDR1 PRHDT and CDR2 FYEKMQ (reference sequence). The CDR3 DNA reads as TGTGCCAGCGTACGGCAATGGGACACTGAAGCTTTCTTT. It codes for CASVRQWDTEAFF.